The clone carrying this T cell receptor beta chain was detected many times. HTBI primers from iRepertoire and Arm-PCR of CDR3 regions yielded the TCR beta libraries. TCRdb passed the multiplex PCR reads through MiXCR, listing each CDR3 protein once. This sample has about 530,000 distinct CDR3 sequences, with 16% found just once. Germline trimming cut 6 bases from V and 2 bases from J; bases unmatched to any gene: 9. The length of the CDR3 is 15 residues. Germline V lookup: CDR1 LNHDA, CDR2 SQIVND (reference sequence). This sample stems from a study of regulatory T cells in long-lasting Graves disease. Time point of the sample: newly diagnosed GD, antithyroid drugs for less than 3 months. PBMC RNA was the source of the TCR library. These sequences were also reported in another study, on T cells in Graves' hyperthyroidism and ophthalmopathy. As that report states: HTBI primers were employed in a first-round RT-PCR of the TCR CDR3. Within blood appeared most thyroid clonotypes that had expanded above 0.001.

The chain recombines TRBV19 with TRBJ2-5, with 7 bases lining up with TRBD1. The sequence was collected from a woman aged 35-60 years with Graves disease. Source: peripheral blood mononuclear cells (PBMCs), taken at new diagnosis, from a patient treated with antithyroid drugs. As DNA, the CDR3 is TGTGCCAGTAGCATGGAGCAGACAGGGCAAGAGACCCAGTACTTC. It codes for CASSMEQTGQETQYF.